This section outlines one T cell receptor beta chain sequence together with its context. The sample belongs to a study of blood T cell repertoires in COVID-19. This CDR3 is built from 13 residues. Between the trimmed V and J ends, which lost 5 bases and 4 bases, there was a span of 9 bases. Sequencing used immunoSEQ multiplex PCR; TCRdb keeps in-frame clones, though not all of them. The sample includes around 260,000 clones, about 83% seen only once; the top ten take approximately 9%. The TCR comes from a woman aged 50 to 65 who had recovered from COVID-19. V and J are TRBV12-3 or TRBV12-4 and TRBJ1-5, with D possibly matching TRBD1 (5 bases). The sequenced material came from peripheral blood. The CDR3 reads CASSLRQNQPQHF. The CDR3 nucleotides read TGTGCCAGCAGTCTCCGACAGAATCAGCCCCAGCATTTT.